These T cell receptor beta chains were read from a single sample in a study of identical twins. One entry per CDR3 protein, called by TCRdb with MiXCR from the 5' RACE reads. The table has 650,000 to 800,000 distinct CDR3 sequences, around 8.6% seen once. Another study also made use of these data, one on yellow fever vaccine responses in identical twins.

Material: PBMCs. The source is a woman under 30 in good health. CDR3s include the opening cysteine and the closing phenylalanine or tryptophan. Fields, in order: J gene, V gene, CDR3 protein.

j_gene: TRBJ2-7; v_gene: TRBV6-1; CDR3aa: CASSTGPAASYEQYF
j_gene: TRBJ2-1; v_gene: TRBV5-1; CDR3aa: CASSFGGRENEQFF
j_gene: TRBJ2-1; v_gene: TRBV6-5; CDR3aa: CASSYRSGGLGNEQFF
j_gene: TRBJ1-2; v_gene: TRBV24-1; CDR3aa: CATSDGTGPYYGYTF
j_gene: TRBJ2-4; v_gene: TRBV7-8; CDR3aa: CASSPKGGARSKNIQYF
j_gene: TRBJ2-3; v_gene: TRBV4-1; CDR3aa: CASSPRGSPAGDTQYF
j_gene: TRBJ2-7; v_gene: TRBV20-1; CDR3aa: CSATGQDSYEQYF
j_gene: TRBJ2-7; v_gene: TRBV12-3/TRBV12-4; CDR3aa: CASAPGTGVYEQYF
j_gene: TRBJ2-2; v_gene: TRBV5-1; CDR3aa: CASSGEGGNTGELFF
j_gene: TRBJ2-7; v_gene: TRBV15; CDR3aa: CATSWREGNPYEQYF